The sequence of this T cell receptor beta chain was determined in a study of blood T cells in healthy people across ages. Study-wide results and caveats: The lack of PBMC sorting stopped any conclusive naive versus antigen-experienced comparison. Both higher diversity and more naive CD4+ cells marked long-lived donors when set against aged donors. When one million T cells were used, diversity estimates were thought to be underestimates.

Points on this clonotype: Its antigen is unknown. At one end the junction does not follow the germline gene, possibly because of a read error.

This CDR3 spans 11 amino acids. A second PCR, run for about 6 to 12 cycles, used a sample-barcoded 5' primer plus a J-beta primer mix. TCRdb re-called the 5' RACE reads with MiXCR, one entry per CDR3 protein. In the table there are roughly 1.9 million distinct CDR3 sequences, about 39% of which are singletons. The authors extracted at least 5 micrograms of total RNA per sample. Sequenced material: blood. The rearrangement joins TRBV12-3 or TRBV12-4 to TRBJ2-7; D is undetermined. This sequence originates from a human donor in good health. The CDR3 is CVSSFAYEQYF. The CDR3 bases are TGTGTCAGCAGTTTTGCCTACGAGCAGTATTTC.